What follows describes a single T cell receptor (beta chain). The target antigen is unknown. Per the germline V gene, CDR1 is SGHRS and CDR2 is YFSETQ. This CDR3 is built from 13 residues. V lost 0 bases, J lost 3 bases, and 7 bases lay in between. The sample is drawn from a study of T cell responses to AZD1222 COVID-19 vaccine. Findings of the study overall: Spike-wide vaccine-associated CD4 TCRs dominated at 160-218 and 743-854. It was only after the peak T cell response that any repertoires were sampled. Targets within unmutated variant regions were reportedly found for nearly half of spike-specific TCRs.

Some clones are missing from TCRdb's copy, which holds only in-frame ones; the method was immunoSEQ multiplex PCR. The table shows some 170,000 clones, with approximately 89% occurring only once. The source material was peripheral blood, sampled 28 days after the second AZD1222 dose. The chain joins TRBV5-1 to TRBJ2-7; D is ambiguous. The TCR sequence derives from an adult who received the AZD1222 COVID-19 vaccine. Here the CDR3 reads CASSLGLLYEQYF. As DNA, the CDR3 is TGCGCCAGCAGCTTGGGACTTCTCTACGAGCAGTACTTC.